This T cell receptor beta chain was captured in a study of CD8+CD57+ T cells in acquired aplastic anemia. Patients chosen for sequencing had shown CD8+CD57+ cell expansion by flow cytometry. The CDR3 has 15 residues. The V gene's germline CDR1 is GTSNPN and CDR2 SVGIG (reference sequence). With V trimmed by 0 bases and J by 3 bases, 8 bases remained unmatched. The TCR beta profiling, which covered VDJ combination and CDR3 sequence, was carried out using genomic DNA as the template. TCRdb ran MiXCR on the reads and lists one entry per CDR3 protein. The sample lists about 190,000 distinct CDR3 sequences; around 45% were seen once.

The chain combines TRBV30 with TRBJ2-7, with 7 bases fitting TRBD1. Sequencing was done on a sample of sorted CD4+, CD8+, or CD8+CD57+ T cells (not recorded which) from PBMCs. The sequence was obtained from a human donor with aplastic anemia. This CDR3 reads CAWSVKGARFYEQYF. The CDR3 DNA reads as TGTGCCTGGAGTGTAAAGGGGGCGCGGTTCTACGAGCAGTACTTC.